The entry below describes one T cell receptor (beta chain). Its antigen is not known. The TRB libraries of cDNA were built by UMI-labeled 5' RACE. TCRdb re-analyzed the 5' RACE reads; it lists each CDR3 protein once, without DNA. The sample holds some 120,000 distinct CDR3 sequences. This entry comes from a study of CXCR3-negative and CXCR3-positive naive CD8 T cells. Study background: Per-library TRB read counts averaged about 1.5 +/- 0.3 million, adding up to 120 million to 150 million in total.

General study points: Higher TRB CDR3 hydrophobicity marked CXCR3-positive naive cells relative to CXCR3-negative naive cells. Similar TRBV-TRBJ gene usage was seen in naive CXCR3-negative and CXCR3-positive cells, but not in memory cells. Memory CD8+ cells showed much lower diversity, while both naive subsets displayed comparably high diversity.

Naive CD8+ T cells showed CD45RO-CCR7+CD27+CD95-. CDR1 is MNHEY and CDR2 is SVGAGI in the germline V gene. The CDR3 totals 13 residues. The sequence came from a human donor in good health. Some clones in this sample may be carry-over from other donors' samples. The sample was naive CXCR3+ CD8+ T cells from blood. The subset was: CD45RO-CCR7+CD27+CD95- naive CD8+ T cells expressing CXCR3 (TNR3+). The rearrangement uses TRBV6-5 and TRBJ2-7. The CDR3 region is CASSYLESTEQYF.